Shown below are 21 T cell receptor beta chains from a single sample sequenced in a study of T cell responses to AZD1222 COVID-19 vaccine. Some clones are missing from TCRdb's copy, which holds only in-frame ones; the method was immunoSEQ multiplex PCR. This table holds 75,000 to 100,000 clones, 86% found once. Sequences were derived from peripheral blood, sampled on day 0 of AZD1222 vaccination. The receptors were sampled from an adult in good health.

The chain couples TRBV7-9 to TRBJ2-7, with no clear D. Trimming cost V 4 bases and J 3 bases, with 7 bases left between them. Germline assignment: CDR1 SEHNR and CDR2 FQNEAQ (reference sequence). This CDR3 has 12 residues. CDR3 DNA sequence: TGTGCCAGCAGCTACGATGGCTACGAGCAGTACTTC. As protein: CASSYDGYEQYF.

This clone was counted a single time. The J gene is TRBJ2-1, the V gene TRBV11-3; weak D call: TRBD2 (6 bases). The germline V gene encodes CDR1 SGHNT and CDR2 YENEEA. V lost 0 bases to trimming and J lost 3 bases, with 12 bases between them. The CDR3 length is 16 residues. DNA of the CDR3: TGTGCCAGCAGCTTAGATGGAGGGCGGGGCTACAATGAGCAGTTCTTC. Protein sequence: CASSLDGGRGYNEQFF.

The V gene is TRBV5-4, the J gene TRBJ2-3; 7 positions agree with TRBD2. The V and J ends lost 4 bases and 4 bases, in that order; junction bases with no gene match: 12. Germline values: CDR1 SGHNT, CDR2 YYREEE (reference sequence). The CDR3 has 16 amino acids. The CDR3 DNA follows: TGTGCCAGCAGCACCGGACTAGTTCGCGGGTCAGATACGCAGTATTTT. Translated: CASSTGLVRGSDTQYF.

This sequence joins TRBV2 and TRBJ2-2; D uncertain. Per the germline V gene, CDR1 is SNHLY and CDR2 is FYNNEI. V was cut by 7 bases and J by 2 bases, with 8 bases left in between. The CDR3 covers 13 residues. CDR3: CASTIQNTGELFF. The CDR3 region has the DNA TGTGCCAGCACTATACAAAACACCGGGGAGCTGTTTTTT.

The chain has TRBV2 and TRBJ2-1, with 10 bases matching TRBD2. This CDR3 comprises 16 residues. V dropped 7 bases and J dropped 0; count of bases not matched to a gene: 6. Germline V gene lookup returns CDR1 SNHLY and CDR2 FYNNEI. The CDR3: CASTELAGSSYNEQFF. The CDR3, as DNA: TGTGCCAGCACCGAACTAGCGGGGAGCTCCTACAATGAGCAGTTCTTC.

The rearrangement joins TRBV20-1 to TRBJ2-1; the D gene is possibly TRBD2 (6 bases). Germline V gives CDR1 DFQATT, CDR2 SNEGSKA (reference sequence). The ends were cut back, 3 bases at V and 5 bases at J, with 14 bases in the middle. The length of the CDR3 is 14 residues. The CDR3 sequence is CSASGRGVNNEQFF. The DNA for the CDR3 is TGCAGTGCTAGTGGCCGCGGGGTAAACAATGAGCAGTTCTTC.

This clone was observed a handful of times. V gene TRBV6-2 or TRBV6-3 combines with J gene TRBJ1-5; no clear D. CDR1 is MNHEY and CDR2 is SVGEGT in the germline V gene. This CDR3 spans 16 amino acids. V was cut by 5 bases and J by 4 bases, with 18 bases left in between. As DNA, the CDR3 is TGTGCCAGCAGTGGACTTGCGGGGAGTTCTAATCAGCCCCAGCATTTT. It codes for CASSGLAGSSNQPQHF.

This clone was recorded once. The chain joins TRBV6-5 to TRBJ2-5; D remains unclear. Germline V CDR1 and CDR2: MNHEY, SVGAGI. The V gene lost 2 bases and the J gene lost 12 bases, with 10 bases spanning the gap. The CDR3 is 11 residues long. CDR3 loop: CASSYRDGEYF. CDR3 bases: TGTGCCAGCAGTTACCGTGACGGAGAGTACTTC.

This clone was observed a few times. The chain employs TRBV10-2 and TRBJ1-6; D may be TRBD1 (6 bases). Between the trimmed V and J ends, which lost 3 bases and 4 bases, there was a span of 10 bases. CDR1 and CDR2 from the germline V gene are WSHSY and SAAADI. The CDR3 has 15 residues. The CDR3 is CASSEQGAYNSPLHF. CDR3 DNA sequence: TGCGCCAGCAGTGAACAGGGCGCATATAATTCACCCCTCCACTTT.

The CDR3 bases are TGTGCCAGCAGCTTGGGGCCAGGGTTCTCTGGAAACACCATATATTTT. It translates to CASSLGPGFSGNTIYF. The chain links TRBV5-6 to TRBJ1-3; TRBD1 might be the D (5 bases). V lost 0 bases, J lost 0 bases, and 10 bases lay in between. This CDR3 is 16 amino acids long. Germline V gene lookup returns CDR1 SGHDT and CDR2 YYEEEE.

V and J are TRBV4-2 and TRBJ1-2; D gene unclear. This CDR3 spans 18 amino acids. The V and J ends lost 4 bases and 0 bases respectively, with 21 bases between them. Germline assignment: CDR1 LGHNA and CDR2 YNFKEQ. CDR3 protein: CASSLSPGAFGANYGYTF. CDR3 DNA sequence: TGTGCCAGCAGCCTGTCCCCCGGAGCGTTCGGGGCTAACTATGGCTACACCTTC.

The chain joins TRBV19 to TRBJ1-2; TRBD1 matches 9 bases. The CDR3 has 14 amino acids. The germline CDR1 and CDR2 sequences are LNHDA and SQIVND (reference sequence). The V gene end was trimmed by 6 bases and the J gene end by 7 bases; junction bases not matched to a gene: 9. The DNA for the CDR3 is TGTGCCAGTAGACCTGGACAGGGGACGAGTGGCTACACCTTC. It is translated as CASRPGQGTSGYTF. The variable domain in full, with the rest retrieved from reference TRBV19 and TRBJ1-2, is DGGITQSPKYLFRKEGQNVTLSCEQNLNHDAMYWYRQDPGQGLRLIYYSQIVNDFQKGDIAEGYSVSREKKESFPLTVTSAQKNPTAFYLCASRPGQGTSGYTFGSGTRLTVV.

The gene calls are TRBV12-3 or TRBV12-4 and TRBJ1-2; D unresolved. This CDR3 region has 12 residues. V dropped 5 bases and J dropped 8 bases, with 12 bases sitting between them. The CDR3 spells CASSASGSGYTF. Here the CDR3 DNA reads TGTGCCAGCAGTGCAAGCGGGTCCGGCTACACCTTC.

The genes are TRBV5-6 and TRBJ2-1; D unclear. Germline-derived CDR1 and CDR2 are SGHDT and YYEEEE. CDR3 length: 15 residues. The V gene lost 3 bases and the J gene lost 4 bases, with 14 bases spanning the gap. The CDR3 bases are TGTGCCAGCAGCTCACCGGGTGAGGTATACAATGAGCAGTTCTTC. Its translation: CASSSPGEVYNEQFF. Based on the CDR3 plus reference TRBV5-6 and TRBJ2-1, the full variable domain is DAGVTQSPTHLIKTRGQQVTLRCSPKSGHDTVSWYQQALGQGPQFIFQYYEEEERQRGNFPDRFSGHQFPNYSSELNVNALLLGDSALYLCASSSPGEVYNEQFFGPGTRLTVL.

CDR3: CASSQDSPPTVTSGNTIYF. CDR3 DNA sequence: TGCGCCAGCAGCCAAGATTCCCCCCCGACAGTAACCTCTGGAAACACCATATATTTT. This chain connects TRBV4-1 to TRBJ1-3, with D perhaps TRBD1 (5 bases). Trimming shortened V by 0 bases and J by 0 bases, and 18 bases separated the two germline ends. Germline V gene sequence: CDR1 MGHRA, CDR2 YSYEKL. The CDR3 length is 19 residues.

V usage is TRBV19 and J usage is TRBJ1-5; no definite D call. The CDR3 sequence is 19 residues long. Germline values: CDR1 LNHDA, CDR2 SQIVND (reference sequence). V gave up 3 bases and J gave up 3 bases, with 24 bases separating them. The CDR3 here is CASSIGAYALWGSNQPQHF. The DNA for the CDR3 is TGTGCCAGTAGTATTGGCGCCTATGCCTTGTGGGGATCCAATCAGCCCCAGCATTTT.

V gene TRBV7-9 combines with J gene TRBJ2-5, with a weak D call TRBD2 (6 bases). Germline CDR1 SEHNR, CDR2 FQNEAQ (reference sequence). Between the trimmed V and J ends, which lost 5 bases and 2 bases, there was a span of 24 bases. The CDR3 is made up of 18 amino acids. CDR3 protein: CASSAPGGGTSKQETQYF. CDR3 bases: TGTGCCAGCAGCGCGCCGGGTGGGGGGACCTCAAAACAAGAGACCCAGTACTTC.

This sequence joins TRBV5-1 and TRBJ2-5; D uncertain. Germline V gives CDR1 SGHRS, CDR2 YFSETQ. The CDR3 covers 14 residues. The ends were cut back, 2 bases at V and 1 base at J, with 9 bases in the middle. In DNA form, the CDR3 reads TGCGCCAGCAGCTTAGGGATGGGCCAAGAGACCCAGTACTTC. It codes for CASSLGMGQETQYF.

The chain uses TRBV24-1 and TRBJ2-1, with TRBD2 identical over 11 bases. V shed 4 bases, J shed 3 bases, and the junction held 10 bases outside the gene matches. From germline, CDR1 is KGHDR and CDR2 SFDVKD. The CDR3 has 18 residues. The CDR3 reads CATSDPGKTSGIYNEQFF. CDR3 in DNA: TGTGCCACCAGTGACCCTGGAAAGACTAGCGGGATCTACAATGAGCAGTTCTTC.

V is TRBV7-8 and J is TRBJ1-4, with D perhaps TRBD1 (6 bases). Germline CDR1 reads SGHVS; CDR2 reads FQNEAQ. Trimming pared 5 bases from V and 5 bases from J, leaving 15 bases between. The CDR3 extends over 15 amino acids. The CDR3 sequence: CASSPSLRGNEKLFF. Written as DNA, the CDR3 is TGTGCCAGCAGCCCCTCCCTCAGGGGAAATGAAAAACTGTTTTTT.

This clone appeared once. The CDR3 sequence: CASSTRTGGYTF. The CDR3, as DNA: TGTGCCAGCAGTACCCGGACGGGAGGCTACACCTTC. This chain connects TRBV6-4 to TRBJ1-2; D unclear. CDR1 and CDR2 from the germline V gene are MRHNA and SNTAGT. With 5 bases removed from V and 8 bases from J, the gap between germline ends came to 12 bases. The CDR3 runs to 12 residues.